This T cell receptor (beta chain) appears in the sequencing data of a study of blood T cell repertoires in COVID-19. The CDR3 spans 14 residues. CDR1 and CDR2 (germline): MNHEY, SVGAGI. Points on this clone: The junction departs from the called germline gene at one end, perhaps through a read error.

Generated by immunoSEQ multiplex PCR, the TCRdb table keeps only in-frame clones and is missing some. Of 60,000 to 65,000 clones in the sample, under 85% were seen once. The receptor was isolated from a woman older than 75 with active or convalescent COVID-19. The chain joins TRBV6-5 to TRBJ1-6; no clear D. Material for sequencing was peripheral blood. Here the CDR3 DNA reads TGTGCCAGCATTTACAGAGATTTACGTTCACCCCTCCACTTT. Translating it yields CASIYRDLRSPLHF.